This T cell receptor beta chain was captured by sequencing in a study of control samples from healthy donors and cancer patients. Repertoires were generated with immunoSEQ multiplex PCR, while TCRdb's copy carries only in-frame clones and drops some. The sample lists about 130,000 clones, 93% occurring once. The V end was cut by 0 bases, the J end by 0 bases, with 21 bases between. Germline loops: CDR1 LGHDT, CDR2 YNNKEL (reference sequence). The CDR3 length is 21 residues. Sequences were obtained from PBMCs. This rearrangement joins TRBV3-1 (or the pseudogene TRBV3-2) to TRBJ2-6, with a possible D match to TRBD1 (6 bases). The receptor was derived from a man aged 45-60 years with head and neck cancer. CDR3 residues: CASSQDLPHRQDRSGANVLTF. CDR3 bases: TGTGCCAGCAGCCAAGATCTCCCGCATCGACAGGACCGCTCTGGGGCCAACGTCCTGACTTTC.